This TCR beta chain came from a study of shared clonotypes between healthy human individuals. Whole-study results and caveats: Sorted-subset sequencing, rarefaction showed, was incomplete despite large depth.

Sequencing was performed with immunoSEQ multiplex PCR; in TCRdb, only in-frame clones are kept and a portion is missing. The profile shows about 590,000 clones, about 95% of them singletons. Terminally differentiated effector memory CD45RA+ cells were excluded from the naive CD8 cells, which were CD45RO-negative and positively selected for CCR7. This clone showed up just a few times. Its antigen remains unidentified. Other DNA sequences in this sample translate to the same CDR3. Germline CDR1 MNHEY, CDR2 SVGAGI. V was shortened by 2 bases and J by 4 bases, with 11 bases between the two germline ends. The CDR3 loop spans 15 amino acids.

The clonotype was recovered from a woman aged 25 to 39 in good health. Sample: naive CD8+ T cells sorted from blood. This rearrangement joins TRBV6-5 to TRBJ2-2; D may be TRBD2 (6 bases). Here the CDR3 reads CASSYPGDGTGELFF. Written as DNA, the CDR3 is TGTGCCAGCAGTTACCCGGGAGACGGCACCGGGGAGCTGTTTTTT.